The clone carrying this T cell receptor beta chain was counted ten times or more. The antigen remains undetermined. This sample is part of a study of response to subunit inactivated influenza vaccine. Study-level findings and limits: Few additional T cells are recruited per seasonal influenza vaccination, authors suggested.

MiXCR, applied by TCRdb to the RT-PCR reads, yields one record per CDR3 protein. Altogether about 540,000 distinct CDR3 sequences are present, 14% being singletons, with the ten largest covering over 8.5%. The origin of this receptor is a man aged 45-65 years who received an inactivated influenza vaccine. The sample here was PBMCs from blood, taken roughly 12 days after vaccination.

The CDR3 nucleotides are TGCGCCAGCAGCCAAAATGGACGGGGGCTGGCCACTGAAGCTTTCTTT. Encoded protein: CASSQNGRGLATEAFF. The rearrangement joins TRBV4-3 to TRBJ1-1, with a weak D call TRBD1 (6 bases). From germline, CDR1 is LGHNA and CDR2 YSLEER. The CDR3 is 16 residues long. Between the trimmed V and J ends, which lost 2 bases and 4 bases, there was a span of 17 bases.